These T cell receptor beta chains were read from a single sample in a study of T cell repertoires in ileal Crohn's disease. Libraries were prepared by immunoSEQ multiplex PCR; TCRdb keeps only in-frame clonotypes and omits some of them. The sample consists of approximately 4,000 clones, more than 55% of them appearing once. Sequencing was done on a sample of ileal tissue. The receptors come from an adult with Crohn's disease. The CDR3 runs from the conserved cysteine through the conserved F or W. Each record gives: D gene, J gene, CDR3 length, clone size, V gene, CDR3 protein, CDR3 DNA. A D gene is named only where the DNA matches it firmly. Rows may omit the clone size; those that give it use once, few, many or a size class.

D: TRBD2
J: TRBJ2-7
length: 17
size: NA
V: TRBV7-8
CDR3: CASSLTSGGPNSYEQYF
DNA: TGTGCCAGCAGCCTGACTAGCGGGGGGCCCAACTCCTACGAGCAGTACTTC

D: TRBD1
J: TRBJ2-5
length: 16
size: few
V: TRBV9
CDR3: CASSPGDRDNEETQYF
DNA: TGTGCCAGCAGCCCCGGGGACAGAGATAATGAAGAGACCCAGTACTTC

D: NA
J: TRBJ1-3
length: 13
size: few
V: TRBV19
CDR3: CASRLGAGNTIYF
DNA: TGTGCCAGTAGGTTGGGGGCCGGAAACACCATATATTTT

D: NA
J: TRBJ2-5
length: 15
size: NA
V: TRBV9
CDR3: CASSAYGQYQETQYF
DNA: TGTGCCAGCAGCGCCTACGGACAGTACCAAGAGACCCAGTACTTC

D: NA
J: TRBJ2-1
length: 11
size: NA
V: TRBV2
CDR3: CASRRLNEQFF
DNA: TGTGCCAGCAGACGACTAAATGAGCAGTTCTTC

D: NA
J: TRBJ1-6
length: 13
size: NA
V: TRBV27
CDR3: CASSRRAYSPLHF
DNA: TGTGCCAGCAGTCGGCGGGCTTATTCACCCCTCCACTTT

D: NA
J: TRBJ1-2
length: 13
size: NA
V: TRBV7-2
CDR3: CASSEGQVMYYTF
DNA: TGTGCCAGCAGCGAGGGACAAGTCATGTACTACACCTTC

D: TRBD2
J: TRBJ2-3
length: 18
size: NA
V: TRBV6-1
CDR3: CASSEKRLAGGSTDTQYF
DNA: TGTGCCAGCAGTGAAAAAAGACTAGCGGGGGGATCCACAGATACGCAGTATTTT

D: NA
J: TRBJ2-2
length: 14
size: NA
V: TRBV5-6
CDR3: CASSLDTNTGELFF
DNA: TGTGCCAGCAGCCTGGACACGAACACCGGGGAGCTGTTTTTT

D: NA
J: TRBJ2-7
length: 16
size: NA
V: TRBV11-2
CDR3: CASSAIRGRNSYEQYF
DNA: TGTGCCAGCAGCGCGATACGGGGAAGGAATTCCTACGAGCAGTACTTC

D: TRBD1
J: TRBJ1-1
length: 16
size: NA
V: TRBV4-1
CDR3: CASSRRIGQGDTEAFF
DNA: TGCGCCAGCAGCCGCCGAATCGGACAGGGGGACACTGAAGCTTTCTTT

D: TRBD1
J: TRBJ1-1
length: 15
size: NA
V: TRBV7-2
CDR3: CASSLNRGSSGEAFF
DNA: TGTGCCAGCAGTTTGAACAGGGGATCCTCGGGTGAAGCTTTCTTT

D: TRBD1
J: TRBJ2-2
length: 16
size: large
V: TRBV4-3
CDR3: CASSQWGTGNTGELFF
DNA: TGCGCCAGCAGCCAATGGGGGACAGGGAACACCGGGGAGCTGTTTTTT

D: NA
J: TRBJ1-1
length: 13
size: NA
V: TRBV6-5
CDR3: CASSLRENTEAFF
DNA: TGTGCCAGCAGCCTCAGGGAAAACACTGAAGCTTTCTTT

D: NA
J: TRBJ2-3
length: 12
size: NA
V: TRBV27
CDR3: CASSPGSFTQYF
DNA: TGTGCCAGCAGTCCAGGAAGTTTTACGCAGTATTTT

D: NA
J: TRBJ1-4
length: 12
size: few
V: TRBV27
CDR3: CASSHPNEKLFF
DNA: TGTGCCAGCAGTCATCCTAATGAAAAACTGTTTTTT

D: NA
J: TRBJ1-4
length: 15
size: NA
V: TRBV5-1
CDR3: CASSLGTTTNEKLFF
DNA: TGCGCCAGCAGCTTGGGAACAACAACTAATGAAAAACTGTTTTTT